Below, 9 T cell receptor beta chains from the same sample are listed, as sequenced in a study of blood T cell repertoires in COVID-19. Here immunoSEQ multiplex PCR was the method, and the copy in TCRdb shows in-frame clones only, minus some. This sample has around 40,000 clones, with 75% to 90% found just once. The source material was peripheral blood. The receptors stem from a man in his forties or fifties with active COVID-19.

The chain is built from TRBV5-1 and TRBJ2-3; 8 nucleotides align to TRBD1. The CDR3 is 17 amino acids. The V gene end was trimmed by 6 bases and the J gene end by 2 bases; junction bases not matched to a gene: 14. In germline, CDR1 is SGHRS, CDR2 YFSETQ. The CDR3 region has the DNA TGCGCCAGCAACGGACAGGGCCGTTCGTTCCCCACAGATACGCAGTATTTT. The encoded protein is CASNGQGRSFPTDTQYF.

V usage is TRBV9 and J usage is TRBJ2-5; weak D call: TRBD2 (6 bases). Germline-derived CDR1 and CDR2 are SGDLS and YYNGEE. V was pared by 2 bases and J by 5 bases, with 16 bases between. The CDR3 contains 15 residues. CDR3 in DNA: TGTGCCAGCAGCGTTAGCGGAGCTGGGACGGAGACCCAGTACTTC. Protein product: CASSVSGAGTETQYF.

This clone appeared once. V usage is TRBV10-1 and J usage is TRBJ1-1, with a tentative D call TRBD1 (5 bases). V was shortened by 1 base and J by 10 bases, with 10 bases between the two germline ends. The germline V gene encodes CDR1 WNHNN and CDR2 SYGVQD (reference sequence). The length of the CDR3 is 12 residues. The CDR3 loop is CASSELGRGAFF. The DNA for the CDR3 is TGCGCCAGCAGTGAGTTGGGGCGAGGAGCTTTCTTT.

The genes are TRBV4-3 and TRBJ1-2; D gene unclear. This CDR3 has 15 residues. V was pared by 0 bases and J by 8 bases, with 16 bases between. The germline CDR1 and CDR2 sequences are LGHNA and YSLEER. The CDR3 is CASSQDRGYGSGYTF. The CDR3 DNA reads TGCGCCAGCAGCCAAGATCGCGGTTACGGAAGCGGCTACACCTTC.

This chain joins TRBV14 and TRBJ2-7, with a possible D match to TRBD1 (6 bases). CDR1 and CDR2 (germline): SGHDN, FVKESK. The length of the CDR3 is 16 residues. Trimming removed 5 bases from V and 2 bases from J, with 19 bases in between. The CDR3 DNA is TGTGCCAGCAGCAAGCCCGGCAAACAGGGACCCTACGAGCAGTACTTC. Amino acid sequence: CASSKPGKQGPYEQYF.

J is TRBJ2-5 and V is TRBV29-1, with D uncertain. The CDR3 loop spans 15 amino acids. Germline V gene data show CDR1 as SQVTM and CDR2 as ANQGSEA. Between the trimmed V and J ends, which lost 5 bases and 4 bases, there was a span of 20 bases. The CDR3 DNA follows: TGCAGCGTTCCTTCCCCCGGCAGGCTGGGAGAGACCCAGTACTTC. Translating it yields CSVPSPGRLGETQYF.

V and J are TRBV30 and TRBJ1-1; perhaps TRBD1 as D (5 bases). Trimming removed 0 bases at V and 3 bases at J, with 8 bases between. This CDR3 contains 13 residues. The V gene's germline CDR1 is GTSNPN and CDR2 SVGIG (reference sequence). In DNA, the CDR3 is TGTGCCTGGAGTGTCAGGGATTACACTGAAGCTTTCTTT. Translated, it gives CAWSVRDYTEAFF.

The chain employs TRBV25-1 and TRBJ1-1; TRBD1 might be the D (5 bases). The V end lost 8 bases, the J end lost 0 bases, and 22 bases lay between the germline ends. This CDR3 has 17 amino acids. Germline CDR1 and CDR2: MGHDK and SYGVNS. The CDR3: CASVAPPPAGLNTEAFF. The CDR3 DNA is TGTGCCAGCGTAGCACCCCCCCCCGCAGGGCTGAACACTGAAGCTTTCTTT.

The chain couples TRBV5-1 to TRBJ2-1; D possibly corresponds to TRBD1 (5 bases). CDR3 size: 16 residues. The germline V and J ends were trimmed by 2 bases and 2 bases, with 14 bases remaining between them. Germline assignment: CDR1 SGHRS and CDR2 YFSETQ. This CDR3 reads CASSLRGEATYNEQFF. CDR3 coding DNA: TGCGCCAGCAGCTTAAGGGGCGAGGCAACCTACAATGAGCAGTTCTTC.